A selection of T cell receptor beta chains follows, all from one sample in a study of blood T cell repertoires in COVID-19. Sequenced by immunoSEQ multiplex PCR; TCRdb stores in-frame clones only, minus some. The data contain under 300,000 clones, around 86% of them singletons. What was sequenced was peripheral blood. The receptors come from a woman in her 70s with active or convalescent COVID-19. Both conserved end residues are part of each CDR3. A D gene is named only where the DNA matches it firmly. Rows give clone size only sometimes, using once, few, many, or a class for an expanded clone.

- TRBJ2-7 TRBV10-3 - TGTGCCATCAGCCGAAGCGGCGGGACTGAAACCTACGAGCAGTACTTC CAISRSGGTETYEQYF
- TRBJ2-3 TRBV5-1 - TGCGCCAGCAGCGTTACAGGGGATACGCAGTATTTT CASSVTGDTQYF
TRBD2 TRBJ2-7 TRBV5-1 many TGCGCCAGCAGCCCGAAGGGATGGGGGGGATCTTACGAGCAGTACTTC CASSPKGWGGSYEQYF
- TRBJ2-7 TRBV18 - TGTGCCAGCTCACCACCGGGGCAGGGTAATACTTTCCGTTACGAGCAGTACTTC CASSPPGQGNTFRYEQYF
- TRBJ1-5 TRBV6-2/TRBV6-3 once - CASSTSSVAGQTDQPQHF
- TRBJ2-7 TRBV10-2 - TGCGCCCTCACGGGGCCAGGGGAAAGCGACGAGCAGTACTTC CALTGPGESDEQYF
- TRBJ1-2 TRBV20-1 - TGCACGAATCACATTGGCTATGGCTACACCTTC CTNHIGYGYTF
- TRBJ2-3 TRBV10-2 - TGCGCCAGCAGTGAAAGAGGGGGTAGCACAGATACGCAGTATTTT CASSERGGSTDTQYF
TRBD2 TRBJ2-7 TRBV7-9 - TGTGCCAGCAGCTTAATGGGAGGGGCCTACGAGCAGTACTTC CASSLMGGAYEQYF
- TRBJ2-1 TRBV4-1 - TGCGCCAGCAGCCAAGAAGGCCGAGGAAGGAGTAATGAGCAGTTCTTC CASSQEGRGRSNEQFF
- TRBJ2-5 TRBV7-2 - TGTGCCAGCAGCTTGCGGGAAGGGGGCTGGGAGACCCAGTACTTC CASSLREGGWETQYF
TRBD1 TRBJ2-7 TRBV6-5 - TGTGCCAGCACCTCTCCCCGGGACAGCTACGAGCAGTACTTC CASTSPRDSYEQYF
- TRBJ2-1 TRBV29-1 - TGCAGCGTTGTGGGTCGGAGCCCCGACTCCTACAATGAGCAGTTCTTC CSVVGRSPDSYNEQFF
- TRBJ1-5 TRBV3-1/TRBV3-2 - TGTGCCAGCAGCCAAGGAGGGTATAGCAATCAGCCCCAGCATTTT CASSQGGYSNQPQHF
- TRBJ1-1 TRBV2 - TGTGCCAGCAGCACAGGGTTGAACACTGAAGCTTTCTTT CASSTGLNTEAFF
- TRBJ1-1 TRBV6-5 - TGTGCCAGCAGAAGACAGACCATGAACACTGAAGCTTTCTTT CASRRQTMNTEAFF
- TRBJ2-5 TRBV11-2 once TGTGCCAGCAGCCCCATCGCGGGGTTCGGCGAGACCCAGTACTTC CASSPIAGFGETQYF
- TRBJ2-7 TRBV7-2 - TGTGCCAGCAGCTACGACAGGACAACCTACGAGCAGTACTTC CASSYDRTTYEQYF
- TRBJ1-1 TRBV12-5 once TGTGCTAGTGGCCGTGGGGACATGAACACTGAAGCTTTCTTT CASGRGDMNTEAFF
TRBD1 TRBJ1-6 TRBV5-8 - TGTGCCAGCTTCCAACCGGGACAGTTTAATTCACCCCTCCACTTT CASFQPGQFNSPLHF
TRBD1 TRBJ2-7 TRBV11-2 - TGTGCCAGCCGGACAGGGGGGCACGAGCAGTACTTC CASRTGGHEQYF
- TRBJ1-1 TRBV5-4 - TGTGCCAGCAGCTCAGCGGTTAACACTGAAGCTTTCTTT CASSSAVNTEAFF
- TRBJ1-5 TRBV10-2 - TGCGCCAGCAGTGAAACAGGGACAAATCAGCCCCAGCATTTT CASSETGTNQPQHF
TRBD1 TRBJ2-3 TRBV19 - TGTGCCAGTAGTTCCCCGGGACAGGGGGGAGATACGCAGTATTTT CASSSPGQGGDTQYF
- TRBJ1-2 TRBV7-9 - TGTGCCAGCAGCTTAGACAGCGTGATTGGGGCGAATGGCTACACCTTC CASSLDSVIGANGYTF
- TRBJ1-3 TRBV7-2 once TGTGCCAGCAGCACCCGCGGAGGCAGGAACTCTGGAAACACCATATATTTT CASSTRGGRNSGNTIYF
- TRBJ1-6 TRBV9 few TGTGCCAGCAGCGTGGCAGGGAGGATTTCACCCCTCCACTTT CASSVAGRISPLHF
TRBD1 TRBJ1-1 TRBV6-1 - TGTGCCAGCAGTGCATACCCGGCGGACAGGGGATTGAACACTGAAGCTTTCTTT CASSAYPADRGLNTEAFF
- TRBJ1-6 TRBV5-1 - TGCGCCAGCCAACGGGGGGAAGGAAATTCACCCCTCCACTTT CASQRGEGNSPLHF
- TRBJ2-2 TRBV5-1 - TGCGCCAGCAGCATTCGACAGGTGAACACCGGGGAGCTGTTTTTT CASSIRQVNTGELFF
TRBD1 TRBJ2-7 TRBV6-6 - TGTGCCAGCACCCTGGTCCCGACAGGGGGTAACGAGCAGTACTTC CASTLVPTGGNEQYF
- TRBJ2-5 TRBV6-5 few TGTGCCAGCAGTTACCTGGCTAGCGTAGAGACCCAGTACTTC CASSYLASVETQYF
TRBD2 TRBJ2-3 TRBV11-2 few TGTGCCAGCAGGTGGACTAGCATTGATACGCAGTATTTT CASRWTSIDTQYF
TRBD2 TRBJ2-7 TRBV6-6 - TGTGCCAGCAGTCCACTACTAGCGATGAACTCCTACGAGCAGTACTTC CASSPLLAMNSYEQYF
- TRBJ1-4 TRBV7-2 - TGTGCCAGCAGCTTAGGCGGGGGAATCAGTGAAAAACTGTTTTTT CASSLGGGISEKLFF
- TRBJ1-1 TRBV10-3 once TGTGCCACCAACTTAGGGAGGACGGAGGGAGCTTTCTTT CATNLGRTEGAFF
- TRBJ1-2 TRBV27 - TGTGCCAGCAGTAGGGAGGGTGGTGGCTACACCTTC CASSREGGGYTF
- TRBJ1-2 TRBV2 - TGTGCCAGCAGTGAGCGGGTGTGGGATGGCTACACCTTC CASSERVWDGYTF
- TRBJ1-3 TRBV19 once TGTGCCAGTCTCAGTGGGCCTGGAAACACCATATATTTT CASLSGPGNTIYF
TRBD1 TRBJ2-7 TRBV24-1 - TGTGCCACCAGTAGCCGGACAGGGGTGACCTACGAGCAGTACTTC CATSSRTGVTYEQYF
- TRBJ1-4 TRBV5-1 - TGCGCCAGCAGCTTTTCCGGGGAAAAACTGTTTTTT CASSFSGEKLFF
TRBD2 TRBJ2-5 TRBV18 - TGTGCCAGCTCACGGACTAGCGTCCCATTGGAGACCCAGTACTTC CASSRTSVPLETQYF
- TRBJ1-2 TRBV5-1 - TGCGCCAGCAGCTCAGGAGGGGCGGGTGGCTACACCTTC CASSSGGAGGYTF
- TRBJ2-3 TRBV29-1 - TGCAGCGTTCTTCGAAAAGGGGTCGGCACAGATACGCAGTATTTT CSVLRKGVGTDTQYF
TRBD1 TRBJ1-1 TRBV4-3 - TGCGCCAGCAGCCTAAGCACGACAGGGGGCACTGAAGCTTTCTTT CASSLSTTGGTEAFF
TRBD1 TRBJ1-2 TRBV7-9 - TGTGCCAGCGGTATCGAGGGGGCAACTGCCTATGGCTACACCTTC CASGIEGATAYGYTF
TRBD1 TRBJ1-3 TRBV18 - TGTGCCAGCTCACCATCGAGACAGGGGAGAAACACCATATATTTT CASSPSRQGRNTIYF
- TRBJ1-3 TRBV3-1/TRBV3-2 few TGTGCCAGCAGCCAAGATGGGGGCCCCCCTCATAATTTT CASSQDGGPPHNF
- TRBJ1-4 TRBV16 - TGTGCCAGCAGCCAAAGTACATCGAATGAAAAACTGTTTTTT CASSQSTSNEKLFF
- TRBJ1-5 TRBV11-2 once TGTGCCAGCAGCTTAGGTTTGCGGGGAAGCGGTCAGCCCCAGCATTTT CASSLGLRGSGQPQHF
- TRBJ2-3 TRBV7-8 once TGTGCCAGCAGCCCCCAAGAGTTGGATACGCAGTATTTT CASSPQELDTQYF
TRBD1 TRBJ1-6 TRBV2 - TGTGCCAGCAGCGACAGGGTGGATTCACCCCTCCACTTT CASSDRVDSPLHF
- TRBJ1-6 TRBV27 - TGTGCCAGCAGTTTATATCAGGGGACACCCGACTCACCCCTCCACTTT CASSLYQGTPDSPLHF
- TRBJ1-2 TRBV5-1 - TGCGCCAGCAGCCGGGACAATTACGATGGCTACACCTTC CASSRDNYDGYTF
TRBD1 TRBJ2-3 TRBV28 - TGTGCCAGCAGTTTATCCCCGGGACAGGATACGCAGTATTTT CASSLSPGQDTQYF
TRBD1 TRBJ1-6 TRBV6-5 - TGTGCCAGCAGTTCCGGGACAGAAAATTCACCCCTCCACTTT CASSSGTENSPLHF
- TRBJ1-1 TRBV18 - TGTGCCAGCTCACCGCAACCGAGGAACACTGAAGCTTTCTTT CASSPQPRNTEAFF